This TCR beta chain was observed in a study of T cell changes during pregnancy in multiple sclerosis. Using immunoSEQ multiplex PCR, the repertoire was profiled, and TCRdb retains in-frame clones only, with some absent. The data contain 90,000 to 95,000 clones, 91% of them singletons. Trimming shortened V by 3 bases and J by 0 bases, and 7 bases separated the two germline ends. This CDR3 has 13 amino acids. Looked up from germline, CDR1 is SGHKS and CDR2 is YYEKEE (reference sequence). The sequence was collected from a female donor with multiple sclerosis, enrolled in a pregnancy study. The sample consisted of peripheral blood, taken before pregnancy. The chain employs TRBV5-5 and TRBJ2-7; D is uncertain. The CDR3 nucleotides read TGTGCCAGCAGCTCCCTTCCCTCCTACGAGCAGTACTTC. Translated, it gives CASSSLPSYEQYF.